The 24 T cell receptor beta chains presented below share a single source sample, sequenced in a study of CD8 T cells in Susac syndrome. RNA was extracted with the RNeasy kit, and a quantity of roughly 0.5 to 1 ug was reverse transcribed using random hexamers. MiXCR, applied by TCRdb to the immunoSEQ multiplex PCR reads, yields one record per CDR3 protein. The sample comprises some 160,000 distinct CDR3 sequences, 92% of which are singletons, and 0.08% rests with the top ten. What was sequenced was CD4+ T cells from PBMCs. These receptors all come from a human donor in good health.

The genes are TRBV6-2 or TRBV6-3 and TRBJ2-1, with TRBD1 identical over 8 bases. CDR1 and CDR2 from the germline V gene are MNHEY and SVGEGT. The CDR3 is made up of 13 amino acids. The trim removed 6 bases at V and 10 bases at J, leaving 8 bases unmatched. The DNA for the CDR3 is TGTGCCAGCAGCGAGCAGGGGGCTAGCGAGCAGTTCTTC. It encodes CASSEQGASEQFF.

The chain recombines TRBV7-3 with TRBJ1-3; D unclear. This CDR3 has 14 amino acids. CDR1 and CDR2 from the germline V gene are SGHTA and FQGTGA. Trimming shortened V by 5 bases and J by 4 bases, and 12 bases separated the two germline ends. The CDR3 reads CASSPEKGGNTIYF. CDR3 in DNA: TGTGCCAGCAGCCCTGAGAAAGGCGGAAACACCATATATTTT.

The genes are TRBV11-2 and TRBJ2-3; D might be TRBD1 (5 bases). Germline V lookup: CDR1 SGHAT, CDR2 FQNNGV. The CDR3 is made up of 13 amino acids. V lost 3 bases to trimming and J lost 4 bases, with 8 bases between them. CDR3: CASSFGAPDTQYF. CDR3 nucleotides: TGTGCCAGCAGCTTTGGGGCCCCAGATACGCAGTATTTT.

This clonotype was recorded a few times. V usage is TRBV7-3 and J usage is TRBJ2-3, with 12 nucleotides matching TRBD2. The CDR3 is made up of 16 amino acids. After removal of 5 bases from V and 0 bases from J, the junction contained 3 bases not matched to a gene. The germline gives CDR1 SGHTA, CDR2 FQGTGA. CDR3 coding DNA: TGTGCCAGCAGCACGGGGACTAGCGGGAGCACAGATACGCAGTATTTT. The encoded protein is CASSTGTSGSTDTQYF.

This chain uses TRBV29-1 with TRBJ2-7; D is possibly TRBD1 (5 bases). The CDR3 length is 12 residues. Germline V gene sequence: CDR1 SQVTM, CDR2 ANQGSEA. Trimming stripped 4 bases from V and 0 bases from J, with 7 bases between. The CDR3 protein is CSVVDNSYEQYF. The CDR3 nucleotides are TGCAGCGTTGTGGACAACTCCTACGAGCAGTACTTC.

The V call is TRBV7-9, the J call TRBJ2-1, with no clear D. The CDR3 is 15 residues long. V lost 2 bases and J 4 bases, leaving 12 bases between the germline ends. Per the germline V gene, CDR1 is SEHNR and CDR2 is FQNEAQ (reference sequence). CDR3 nucleotides: TGTGCCAGCAGCTTACGGGCCGCGACTTACAATGAGCAGTTCTTC. It codes for CASSLRAATYNEQFF. Full variable domain (missing parts from reference TRBV7-9 and TRBJ2-1): DTGVSQNPRHKITKRGQNVTFRCDPISEHNRLYWYRQTLGQGPEFLTYFQNEAQLEKSRLLSDRFSAERPKGSFSTLEIQRTEQGDSAMYLCASSLRAATYNEQFFGPGTRLTVL.

The gene calls are TRBV2 and TRBJ2-4, with D possibly matching TRBD2 (6 bases). The CDR3 is 17 residues long. The germline CDR1 and CDR2 sequences are SNHLY and FYNNEI. Trimming took off 7 bases at V and 0 bases at J, with 19 bases between the two ends. The chain's CDR3 is CASISNMGGIAKNIQYF. Written as DNA, the CDR3 is TGTGCCAGCATCTCCAATATGGGCGGGATAGCCAAAAACATTCAGTACTTC. Looking up the rest from reference TRBV2 and TRBJ2-4 gives the full variable domain: EPEVTQTPSHQVTQMGQEVILRCVPISNHLYFYWYRQILGQKVEFLVSFYNNEISEKSEIFDDQFSVERPDGSNFTLKIRSTKLEDSAMYFCASISNMGGIAKNIQYFGAGTRLSVL.

V gene TRBV28 combines with J gene TRBJ1-2; 11 nucleotides align to TRBD1. This CDR3 contains 13 residues. CDR1 is MDHEN and CDR2 is SYDVKM in the germline V gene. With V trimmed by 5 bases and J by 5 bases, 1 base remained unmatched. CDR3 protein: CASSGDRGYGYTF. The CDR3 coding sequence is TGTGCCAGCAGTGGGGACAGGGGGTATGGCTACACCTTC.

The V call is TRBV19, the J call TRBJ2-7; TRBD2 matches 11 bases. Germline-derived CDR1 and CDR2 are LNHDA and SQIVND (reference sequence). This CDR3 contains 15 residues. Unmatched junction bases numbered 2, after V lost 3 bases and J lost 1 base. In DNA form, the CDR3 reads TGTGCCAGTAGTATTACTAGCGGGGGATCCTACGAGCAGTACTTC. This translates into CASSITSGGSYEQYF.

This clonotype was recorded once. The V call is TRBV10-3, the J call TRBJ1-3; TRBD1 matches at 12 bases. V gave up 4 bases and J gave up 2 bases; unmatched junction bases: 0. The V gene's germline CDR1 is ENHRY and CDR2 SYGVKD. CDR3 size: 15 residues. The CDR3 protein is CAISGDRGPGNTIYF. CDR3 in DNA: TGTGCCATCAGTGGGGACAGGGGGCCTGGAAACACCATATATTTT.

The rearrangement links TRBV5-1 to TRBJ2-7; 7 bases match TRBD1. The germline CDR1 and CDR2 sequences are SGHRS and YFSETQ. The CDR3 is made up of 14 amino acids. The ends lost 4 bases at V and 1 base at J; junction bases unmatched: 5. The CDR3 DNA is TGCGCCAGCAGCCCCCAGGGACAGTCCTACGAGCAGTACTTC. Residues: CASSPQGQSYEQYF.

The V call is TRBV7-7, the J call TRBJ2-5, with unresolved D. Germline values: CDR1 SSHAT, CDR2 FNYEAQ (reference sequence). The length of the CDR3 is 13 residues. V lost 5 bases, J lost 3 bases, and 10 bases lay in between. The CDR3 DNA is TGTGCCAGCAGCACCCGACTGGAAGAGACCCAGTACTTC. Translation gives CASSTRLEETQYF.

The chain employs TRBV20-1 and TRBJ1-2; 11 nucleotides agree with TRBD1. The junction had 9 bases not matched to a gene; V was cut back by 6 bases and J by 6 bases. This CDR3 region has 14 residues. Looked up from germline, CDR1 is DFQATT and CDR2 is SNEGSKA (reference sequence). CDR3 sequence (DNA): TGCAGTGCGAAGGGGGCGGACAGGGGGCATGGCTACACCTTC. It yields the protein CSAKGADRGHGYTF.

The chain joins TRBV19 to TRBJ1-1; 9 positions agree with TRBD1. V was pared by 4 bases and J by 5 bases, with 8 bases of the junction left unmatched. This CDR3 spans 15 amino acids. The V gene's germline CDR1 is LNHDA and CDR2 SQIVND (reference sequence). For the CDR3, the DNA is TGTGCCAGTAGTACCGGGACAGGGAGTTTAACTGAAGCTTTCTTT. This sequence encodes CASSTGTGSLTEAFF.

The chain joins TRBV30 to TRBJ2-7; 7 positions match TRBD2. The ends lost 0 bases at V and 5 bases at J; junction bases unmatched: 4. Germline CDR1 GTSNPN, CDR2 SVGIG (reference sequence). The CDR3 spans 13 residues. CDR3 nucleotide sequence: TGTGCCTGGAGTGTACTGGGAGGGCACGAGCAGTACTTC. Its protein product is CAWSVLGGHEQYF.

This clonotype turned up a few times. The gene calls are TRBV11-2 and TRBJ2-2, with D tentatively TRBD2 (6 bases). The V end was cut by 5 bases, the J end by 4 bases, with 17 bases between. The germline CDR1 and CDR2 sequences are SGHAT and FQNNGV. This CDR3 is 16 amino acids long. In nucleotides, the CDR3 is TGTGCCAGCAGCCCCCAGGGAGGTCGGGGCACCGGGGAGCTGTTTTTT. Protein product: CASSPQGGRGTGELFF.

The rearrangement links TRBV6-2 or TRBV6-3 to TRBJ2-7; D possibly corresponds to TRBD1 (6 bases). The germline V and J ends were trimmed by 6 bases and 3 bases, with 12 bases remaining between them. The CDR3 extends over 13 amino acids. Per the germline V gene, CDR1 is MNHEY and CDR2 is SVGEGT. As DNA, the CDR3 is TGTGCCAGCAGGCACAGGGTGGACTACGAGCAGTACTTC. Amino acid sequence: CASRHRVDYEQYF.

The chain employs TRBV2 and TRBJ1-1, with D unclear. The CDR3 is 14 residues long. The V and J ends lost 7 bases and 2 bases respectively, with 14 bases between them. In germline, CDR1 is SNHLY, CDR2 FYNNEI. CDR3 bases: TGTGCCAGCACTGAGGACGGAGTTAACACTGAAGCTTTCTTT. Its protein product is CASTEDGVNTEAFF.

This chain uses TRBV7-9 with TRBJ2-2; TRBD1 is a possible D gene (6 bases). The V end was cut by 5 bases, the J end by 4 bases, with 11 bases between. The length of the CDR3 is 14 residues. Germline CDR1 and CDR2: SEHNR and FQNEAQ (reference sequence). As DNA, the CDR3 is TGTGCCAGCAGCGAACAGGGTGGCACCGGGGAGCTGTTTTTT. Its translation: CASSEQGGTGELFF.

The V call is TRBV12-3 or TRBV12-4, the J call TRBJ1-5, with unresolved D. V was cut by 0 bases and J by 4 bases, with 7 bases left in between. The CDR3 totals 14 residues. DNA for the CDR3: TGTGCCAGCAGTTTAGCGCCTCAAAATCAGCCCCAGCATTTT. Translated: CASSLAPQNQPQHF.

This sequence joins TRBV27 and TRBJ2-2, with D perhaps TRBD2 (6 bases). Germline CDR1 and CDR2: MNHEY and SMNVEV (reference sequence). V was shortened by 1 base and J by 1 base, with 10 bases between the two germline ends. The CDR3 spans 16 residues. The CDR3 loop reads CASSLYGGMNTGELFF. The CDR3 nucleotides are TGTGCCAGCAGTTTATATGGGGGGATGAACACCGGGGAGCTGTTTTTT.

The genes are TRBV5-4 and TRBJ2-2; 7 bases fit TRBD2. CDR3 size: 16 residues. The junction had 7 bases not matched to a gene; V was cut back by 0 bases and J by 5 bases. Germline-derived CDR1 and CDR2 are SGHNT and YYREEE (reference sequence). The CDR3 spells CASSLGSGIWTGELFF. CDR3 bases: TGTGCCAGCAGCTTGGGGAGCGGGATATGGACCGGGGAGCTGTTTTTT.

The CDR3 reads CASSLQGAQETQYF. The CDR3 coding sequence is TGCGCCAGCAGCTTGCAGGGGGCTCAAGAGACCCAGTACTTC. The rearrangement links TRBV5-1 to TRBJ2-5, with 8 positions matching TRBD1. The germline V gene encodes CDR1 SGHRS and CDR2 YFSETQ. Germline trimming cut 1 base from V and 2 bases from J; bases unmatched to any gene: 1. There are 14 residues in the CDR3.

This clonotype has only one observation. The chain couples TRBV6-6 to TRBJ1-4; unclear D gene. CDR1 and CDR2 (germline): MNHNY, SVGAGI (reference sequence). The CDR3 spans 13 residues. V lost 7 bases, J lost 4 bases, and 10 bases lay in between. The CDR3 region is CASIMGFNEKLFF. The DNA of the CDR3 is TGTGCCAGCATTATGGGGTTTAATGAAAAACTGTTTTTT.